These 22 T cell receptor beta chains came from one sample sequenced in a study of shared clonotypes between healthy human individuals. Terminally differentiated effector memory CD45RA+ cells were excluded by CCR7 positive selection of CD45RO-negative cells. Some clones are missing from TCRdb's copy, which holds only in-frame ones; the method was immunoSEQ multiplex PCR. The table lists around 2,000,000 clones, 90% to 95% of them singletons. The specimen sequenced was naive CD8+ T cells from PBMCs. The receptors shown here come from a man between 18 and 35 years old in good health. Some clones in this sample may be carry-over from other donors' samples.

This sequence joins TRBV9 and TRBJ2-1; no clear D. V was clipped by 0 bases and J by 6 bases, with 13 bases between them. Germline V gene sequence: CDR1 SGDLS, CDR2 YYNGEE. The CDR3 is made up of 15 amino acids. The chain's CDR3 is CASSVVTSGPNEQFF. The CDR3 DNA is TGTGCCAGCAGCGTAGTCACCTCAGGCCCCAATGAGCAGTTCTTC.

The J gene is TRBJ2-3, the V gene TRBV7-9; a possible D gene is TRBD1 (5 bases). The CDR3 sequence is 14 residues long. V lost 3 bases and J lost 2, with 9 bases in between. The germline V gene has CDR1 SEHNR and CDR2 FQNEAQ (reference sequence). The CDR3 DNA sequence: TGTGCCAGCAGCTTGCAGGGCCACACAGATACGCAGTATTTT. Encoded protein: CASSLQGHTDTQYF. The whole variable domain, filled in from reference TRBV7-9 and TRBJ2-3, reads DTGVSQNPRHKITKRGQNVTFRCDPISEHNRLYWYRQTLGQGPEFLTYFQNEAQLEKSRLLSDRFSAERPKGSFSTLEIQRTEQGDSAMYLCASSLQGHTDTQYFGPGTRLTVL.

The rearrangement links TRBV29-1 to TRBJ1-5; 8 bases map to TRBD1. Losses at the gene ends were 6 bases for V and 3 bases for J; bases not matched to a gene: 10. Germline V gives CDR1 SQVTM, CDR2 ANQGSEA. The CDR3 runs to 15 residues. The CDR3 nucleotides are TGCAGCGTGGCAACCGGGACAGGCATCAATCAGCCCCAGCATTTT. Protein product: CSVATGTGINQPQHF.

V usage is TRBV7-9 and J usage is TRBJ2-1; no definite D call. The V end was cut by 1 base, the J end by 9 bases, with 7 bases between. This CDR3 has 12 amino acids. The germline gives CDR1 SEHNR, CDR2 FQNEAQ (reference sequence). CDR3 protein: CASSLGDPEQFF. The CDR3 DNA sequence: TGTGCCAGCAGCTTAGGCGACCCTGAGCAGTTCTTC.

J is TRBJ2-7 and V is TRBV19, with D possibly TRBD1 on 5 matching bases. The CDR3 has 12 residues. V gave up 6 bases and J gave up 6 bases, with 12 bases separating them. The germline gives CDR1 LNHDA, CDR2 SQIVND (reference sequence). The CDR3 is CASSHVRGEQYF. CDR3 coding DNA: TGTGCCAGTAGCCACGTTAGGGGCGAGCAGTACTTC.

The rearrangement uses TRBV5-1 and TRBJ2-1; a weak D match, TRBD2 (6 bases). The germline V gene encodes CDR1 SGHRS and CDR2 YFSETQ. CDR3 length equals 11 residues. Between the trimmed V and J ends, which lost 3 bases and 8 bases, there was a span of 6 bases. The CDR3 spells CASSSSDEQFF. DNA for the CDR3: TGCGCCAGCAGCTCTAGCGATGAGCAGTTCTTC. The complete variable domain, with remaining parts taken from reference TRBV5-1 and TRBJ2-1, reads KAGVTQTPRYLIKTRGQQVTLSCSPISGHRSVSWYQQTPGQGLQFLFEYFSETQRNKGNFPGRFSGRQFSNSRSEMNVSTLELGDSALYLCASSSSDEQFFGPGTRLTVL.

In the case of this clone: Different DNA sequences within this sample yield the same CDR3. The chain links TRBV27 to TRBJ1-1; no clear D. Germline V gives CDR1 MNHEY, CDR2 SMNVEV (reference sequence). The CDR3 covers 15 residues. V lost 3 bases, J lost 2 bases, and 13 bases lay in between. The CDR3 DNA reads TGTGCCAGCAGTTTGGGAGGGCGTTTAAACACTGAAGCTTTCTTT. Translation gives CASSLGGRLNTEAFF.

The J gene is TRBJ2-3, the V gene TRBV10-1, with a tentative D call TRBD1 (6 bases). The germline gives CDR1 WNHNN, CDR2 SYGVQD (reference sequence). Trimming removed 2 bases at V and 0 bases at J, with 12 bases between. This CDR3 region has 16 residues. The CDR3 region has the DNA TGCGCCAGCAGTGAGGTAGGGGACACTAGCACAGATACGCAGTATTTT. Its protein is CASSEVGDTSTDTQYF.

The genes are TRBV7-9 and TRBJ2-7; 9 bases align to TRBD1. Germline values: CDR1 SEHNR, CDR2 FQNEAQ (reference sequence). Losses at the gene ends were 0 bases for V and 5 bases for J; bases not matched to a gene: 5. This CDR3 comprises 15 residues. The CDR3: CASSLAGTGLDEQYF. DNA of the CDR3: TGTGCCAGCAGCTTAGCCGGGACAGGGCTCGACGAGCAGTACTTC.

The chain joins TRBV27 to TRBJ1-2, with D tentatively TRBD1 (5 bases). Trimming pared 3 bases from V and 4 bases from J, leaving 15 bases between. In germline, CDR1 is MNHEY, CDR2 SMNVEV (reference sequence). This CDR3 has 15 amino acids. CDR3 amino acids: CASSLLGSRAYGYTF. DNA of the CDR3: TGTGCCAGCAGTTTGCTAGGCTCCAGGGCCTATGGCTACACCTTC.

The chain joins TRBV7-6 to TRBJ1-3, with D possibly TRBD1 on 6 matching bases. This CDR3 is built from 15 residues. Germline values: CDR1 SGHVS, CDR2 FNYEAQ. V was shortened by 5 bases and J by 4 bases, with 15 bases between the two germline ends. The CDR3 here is CASSKGGGGGNTIYF. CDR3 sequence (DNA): TGTGCCAGCAGCAAGGGGGGCGGCGGAGGAAACACCATATATTTT.

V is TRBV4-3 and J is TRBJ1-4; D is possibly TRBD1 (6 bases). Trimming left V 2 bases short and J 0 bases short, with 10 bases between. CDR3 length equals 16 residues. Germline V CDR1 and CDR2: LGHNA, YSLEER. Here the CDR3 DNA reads TGCGCCAGCAGCCAACTCGGACAGCCAACTAATGAAAAACTGTTTTTT. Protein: CASSQLGQPTNEKLFF.

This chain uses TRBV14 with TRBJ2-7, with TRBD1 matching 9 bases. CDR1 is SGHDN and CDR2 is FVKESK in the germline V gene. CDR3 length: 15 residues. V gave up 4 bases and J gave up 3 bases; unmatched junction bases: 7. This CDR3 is CASSLPGQGIYEQYF. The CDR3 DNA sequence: TGTGCCAGCAGCCTCCCGGGACAGGGTATCTACGAGCAGTACTTC.

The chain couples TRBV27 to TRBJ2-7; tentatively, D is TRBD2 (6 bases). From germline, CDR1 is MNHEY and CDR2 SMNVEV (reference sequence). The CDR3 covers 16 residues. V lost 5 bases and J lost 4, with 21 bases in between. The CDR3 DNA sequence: TGTGCCAGCAGTCTAACGCCGGGACTGGGGCTTTACGAGCAGTACTTC. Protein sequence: CASSLTPGLGLYEQYF.

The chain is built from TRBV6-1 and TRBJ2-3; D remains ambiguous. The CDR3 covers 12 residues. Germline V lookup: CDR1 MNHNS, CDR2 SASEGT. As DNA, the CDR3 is TGTGGAGTAGGCGGCGGTTGGTTTACGCAGTATTTT. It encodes CGVGGGWFTQYF.

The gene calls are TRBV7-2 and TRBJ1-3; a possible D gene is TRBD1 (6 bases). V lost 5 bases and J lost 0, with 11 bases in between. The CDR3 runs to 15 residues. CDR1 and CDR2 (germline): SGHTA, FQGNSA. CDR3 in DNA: TGTGCCAGCAGCGACGGGGGGCACTCTGGAAACACCATATATTTT. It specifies CASSDGGHSGNTIYF.

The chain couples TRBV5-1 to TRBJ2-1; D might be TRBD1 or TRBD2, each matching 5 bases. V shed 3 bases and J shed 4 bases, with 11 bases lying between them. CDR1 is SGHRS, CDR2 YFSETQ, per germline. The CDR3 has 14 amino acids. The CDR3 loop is CASSWGPAYNEQFF. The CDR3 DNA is TGCGCCAGCAGCTGGGGACCCGCGTACAATGAGCAGTTCTTC.

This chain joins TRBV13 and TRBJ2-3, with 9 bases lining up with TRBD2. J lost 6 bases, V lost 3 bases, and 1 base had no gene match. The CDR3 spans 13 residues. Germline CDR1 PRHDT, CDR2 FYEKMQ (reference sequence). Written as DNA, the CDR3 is TGTGCCAGCAGCTTTAGCGGGAGTGATACGCAGTATTTT. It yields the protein CASSFSGSDTQYF.

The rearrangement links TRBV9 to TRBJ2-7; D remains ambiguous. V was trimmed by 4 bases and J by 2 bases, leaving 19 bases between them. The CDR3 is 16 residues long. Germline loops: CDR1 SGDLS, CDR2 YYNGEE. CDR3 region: CASSPTPALDAYEQYF. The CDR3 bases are TGTGCCAGCAGCCCTACACCGGCCCTCGACGCCTACGAGCAGTACTTC.

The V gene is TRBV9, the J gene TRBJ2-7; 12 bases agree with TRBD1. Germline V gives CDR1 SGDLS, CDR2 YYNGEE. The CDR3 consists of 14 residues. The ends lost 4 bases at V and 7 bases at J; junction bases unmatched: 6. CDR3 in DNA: TGTGCCAGCAGCCCAGGGACAGGGGGCGGTGAGCAGTACTTC. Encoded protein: CASSPGTGGGEQYF.

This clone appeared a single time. In DNA form, the CDR3 reads TGCAGCGCCCGGACTAGTCCCGAGGTAAAGCAGTACTTC. As protein: CSARTSPEVKQYF. V usage is TRBV29-1 and J usage is TRBJ2-5, with 7 bases aligning to TRBD2. V trimming: 7 bases; J trimming: 11 bases; junction bases outside the gene matches: 16. CDR3 length: 13 amino acids. CDR1 and CDR2 from the germline V gene are SQVTM and ANQGSEA.

CDR3 coding DNA: TGTGCCAGCAGCCGCCCTCTTGTCGGACTTAACACTGAAGCTTTCTTT. Protein product: CASSRPLVGLNTEAFF. The chain uses TRBV7-8 and TRBJ1-1; D gene unclear. This CDR3 has 16 residues. V lost 5 bases and J 2 bases, leaving 18 bases between the germline ends. CDR1 SGHVS and CDR2 FQNEAQ come from the germline V gene.